This is a list of T cell receptor beta chains from one sample in a study of T cell repertoires in aging, cancer and after chemotherapy. TCRdb itself ran the multiplex PCR reads through MiXCR, one entry per CDR3 protein. The sample holds about 19,000 distinct CDR3 sequences, about two fifths seen once. Specimen: blood. All receptors derive from a human donor with a solid tumor. CDR3s include the opening cysteine and the closing phenylalanine or tryptophan. A D gene is named only where the DNA matches it firmly. Not every row has a clone size; where given, it reads once, few, many or a size class.

TRBJ2-5	NA	TRBV6-5	NA	CASSRTEYQETQYF	TGTGCCAGCAGCCGGACCGAGTACCAAGAGACCCAGTACTTC
TRBJ2-6	TRBD1	TRBV7-3	few	CASGDRGAGANVLTF	TGTGCCAGCGGAGACAGGGGGGCTGGGGCCAACGTCCTGACTTTC
TRBJ1-2	NA	TRBV30	NA	CAWRGTSMGYTF	TGTGCCTGGAGGGGGACTTCGATGGGCTACACCTTC
TRBJ2-1	TRBD2	TRBV5-6	NA	CASSWRLAEQFF	TGTGCCAGCAGCTGGAGACTAGCAGAGCAGTTCTTC
TRBJ1-4	NA	TRBV27	NA	CASSLLASTNEKLFF	TGTGCCAGCAGTTTACTGGCCAGTACTAATGAAAAACTGTTTTTT
TRBJ1-6	NA	TRBV13	NA	CASSFYNSPLHF	TGTGCCAGCAGCTTCTATAATTCACCCCTCCACTTT
TRBJ1-4	NA	TRBV30	NA	CACTGLTNEKLFF	TGTGCCTGCACAGGGTTGACTAATGAAAAACTGTTTTTT
TRBJ2-7	TRBD2	TRBV27	NA	CASSSRAGAAYEQYF	TGTGCCAGCAGTTCCCGGGCGGGAGCGGCGTACGAGCAGTACTTC
TRBJ2-7	TRBD2	TRBV7-6	NA	CASSLGTSDDYEQYF	TGTGCCAGCAGCTTAGGGACTAGCGATGACTACGAGCAGTACTTC
TRBJ1-5	NA	TRBV6-1	few	CASRDGTHHRQPQHF	TGTGCCAGCAGGGACGGGACACACCATAGGCAGCCCCAGCATTTT
TRBJ2-3	NA	TRBV19	medium-sized	CASSLSNFGPDTQYF	TGTGCCAGTAGTCTGTCGAATTTCGGACCAGATACGCAGTATTTT
TRBJ2-3	NA	TRBV7-9	NA	CASSFWGPRPDTQYF	TGTGCCAGCAGCTTCTGGGGGCCCCGACCAGATACGCAGTATTTT
TRBJ1-3	NA	TRBV6-5	once	CASSYWIPGAPGNTIYF	TGTGCCAGCAGTTACTGGATACCAGGGGCGCCCGGAAACACCATATATTTT
TRBJ1-4	NA	TRBV12-3/TRBV12-4	few	CASKAQSTNEKLFF	TGTGCCAGCAAGGCACAGTCAACTAATGAAAAACTGTTTTTT
TRBJ2-1	TRBD2	TRBV14	NA	CASSQDIWTSLHEQFF	TGTGCCAGCAGCCAAGATATTTGGACTAGCCTCCATGAGCAGTTCTTC
TRBJ2-3	NA	TRBV19	few	CASTWGARDTQYF	TGTGCCAGTACCTGGGGGGCGAGAGATACGCAGTATTTT
TRBJ2-5	NA	TRBV19	NA	CASSIILSGDGETQYF	TGTGCCAGTAGTATTATCCTTAGTGGGGATGGAGAGACCCAGTACTTC
TRBJ2-1	TRBD2	TRBV13	NA	CASSPLAGGAWGSYNEQFF	TGTGCCAGCAGCCCCCTAGCGGGAGGTGCCTGGGGGTCCTACAATGAGCAGTTCTTC
TRBJ2-7	TRBD1	TRBV7-6	few	CASTDAGTGGLEQYF	TGTGCCAGCACGGACGCCGGGACAGGGGGCTTGGAGCAGTACTTC
TRBJ2-6	TRBD1	TRBV20-1	NA	CSAPDRGLSGANVLTF	TGCAGTGCACCAGACAGGGGGCTTTCTGGGGCCAACGTCCTGACTTTC
TRBJ2-4	NA	TRBV20-1	NA	CSAPKTGLVAKNIQYF	TGCAGTGCGCCGAAAACAGGGTTGGTAGCCAAAAACATTCAGTACTTC
TRBJ1-4	NA	TRBV6-6	NA	CASSYGTPDEKLFF	TGTGCCAGCAGTTACGGGACACCGGATGAAAAACTGTTTTTT
TRBJ2-7	NA	TRBV9	NA	CASSAKNDGPGYYEQYF	TGTGCCAGCAGCGCAAAAAATGACGGTCCAGGATATTACGAGCAGTACTTC
TRBJ1-6	NA	TRBV6-5	few	CASSYGGTRFPLHF	TGTGCCAGCAGTTACGGGGGGACACGGTTTCCCCTCCACTTT
TRBJ2-4	TRBD1	TRBV5-5	NA	CASSPGQRNIQYF	TGTGCCAGCAGCCCGGGACAGCGAAACATTCAGTACTTC
TRBJ1-1	NA	TRBV29-1	medium-sized	CSVEDRGGWNTEAFF	TGCAGCGTTGAAGATCGGGGGGGTTGGAACACTGAAGCTTTCTTT
TRBJ1-2	TRBD1	TRBV14	NA	CASSQGQGDGYTF	TGTGCCAGCAGCCAAGGACAGGGCGACGGCTACACCTTC
TRBJ2-3	TRBD1	TRBV24-1	NA	CATSELGQGSSTDTQYF	TGTGCCACCAGTGAACTCGGACAGGGCTCTAGCACAGATACGCAGTATTTT